This is a list of T cell receptor beta chains from one sample in a study of cytomegalovirus exposure and HLA in healthy donors. Produced via immunoSEQ multiplex PCR; TCRdb's table is partial and in-frame only. The table shows some 200,000 clones, with 84% occurring only once. The specimen was PBMCs. Source of these receptors: a young woman in good health and CMV-seropositive. The CDR3 runs from the conserved cysteine through the conserved F or W. A D gene is named only where the DNA matches it firmly. Only part of the rows carry a size: once, few, many, or a class if the clone is expanded.

D	V	size	J	CDR3	DNA
TRBD2	TRBV19	-	TRBJ2-3	CATTPGLAGERDTQYF	TGTGCCACTACGCCGGGACTAGCGGGAGAGCGTGATACGCAGTATTTT
-	TRBV7-9	-	TRBJ1-2	CASSLGLAGWDYGYTF	TGTGCCAGCAGCTTAGGGTTGGCAGGATGGGACTATGGCTACACCTTC
-	TRBV6-5	-	TRBJ1-3	CASSPTGSGNTIYF	TGTGCCAGCAGTCCTACAGGGTCTGGAAACACCATATATTTT
TRBD1	TRBV27	-	TRBJ2-7	CASSPYWTGQSSYEQYF	TGTGCCAGCAGTCCCTACTGGACAGGGCAAAGCTCCTACGAGCAGTACTTC
-	TRBV28	-	TRBJ2-4	CASCPPQLTALKNIQYF	TGTGCCTCCTGTCCTCCTCAATTGACAGCGCTTAAAAACATTCAGTACTTC
-	TRBV19	-	TRBJ2-5	CASSTHSRGGETQYF	TGTGCCAGTAGTACCCACTCAAGGGGCGGAGAGACCCAGTACTTC
TRBD2	TRBV18	medium-sized	TRBJ2-7	CASSLAGYEQYF	TGTGCCAGCAGCCTAGCGGGGTACGAGCAGTACTTC
TRBD1	TRBV5-1	-	TRBJ1-4	CASSIQTGQGEKLFF	TGCGCCAGCAGCATACAAACGGGACAGGGTGAAAAACTGTTTTTT
-	TRBV6-5	-	TRBJ1-4	CASRPAGGINEKLFF	TGTGCCAGCAGGCCCGCCGGGGGGATTAATGAAAAACTGTTTTTT
-	TRBV9	-	TRBJ1-2	CASSVRQEANYGYTF	TGTGCCAGCAGCGTGAGACAGGAGGCTAACTATGGCTACACCTTC
-	TRBV2	-	TRBJ2-1	CASSETGIYNEQFF	TGTGCCAGCAGTGAGACGGGAATTTACAATGAGCAGTTCTTC